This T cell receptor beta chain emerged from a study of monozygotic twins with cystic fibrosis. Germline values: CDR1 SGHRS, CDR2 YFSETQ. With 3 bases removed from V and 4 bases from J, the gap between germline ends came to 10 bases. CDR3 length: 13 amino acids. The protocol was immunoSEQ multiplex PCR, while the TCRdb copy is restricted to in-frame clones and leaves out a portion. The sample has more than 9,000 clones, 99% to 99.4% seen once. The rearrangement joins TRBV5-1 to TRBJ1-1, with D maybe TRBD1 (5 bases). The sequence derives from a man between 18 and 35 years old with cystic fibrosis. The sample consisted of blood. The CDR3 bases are TGCGCCAGCAGCTGGGACTTAGCCACTGAAGCTTTCTTT. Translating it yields CASSWDLATEAFF.